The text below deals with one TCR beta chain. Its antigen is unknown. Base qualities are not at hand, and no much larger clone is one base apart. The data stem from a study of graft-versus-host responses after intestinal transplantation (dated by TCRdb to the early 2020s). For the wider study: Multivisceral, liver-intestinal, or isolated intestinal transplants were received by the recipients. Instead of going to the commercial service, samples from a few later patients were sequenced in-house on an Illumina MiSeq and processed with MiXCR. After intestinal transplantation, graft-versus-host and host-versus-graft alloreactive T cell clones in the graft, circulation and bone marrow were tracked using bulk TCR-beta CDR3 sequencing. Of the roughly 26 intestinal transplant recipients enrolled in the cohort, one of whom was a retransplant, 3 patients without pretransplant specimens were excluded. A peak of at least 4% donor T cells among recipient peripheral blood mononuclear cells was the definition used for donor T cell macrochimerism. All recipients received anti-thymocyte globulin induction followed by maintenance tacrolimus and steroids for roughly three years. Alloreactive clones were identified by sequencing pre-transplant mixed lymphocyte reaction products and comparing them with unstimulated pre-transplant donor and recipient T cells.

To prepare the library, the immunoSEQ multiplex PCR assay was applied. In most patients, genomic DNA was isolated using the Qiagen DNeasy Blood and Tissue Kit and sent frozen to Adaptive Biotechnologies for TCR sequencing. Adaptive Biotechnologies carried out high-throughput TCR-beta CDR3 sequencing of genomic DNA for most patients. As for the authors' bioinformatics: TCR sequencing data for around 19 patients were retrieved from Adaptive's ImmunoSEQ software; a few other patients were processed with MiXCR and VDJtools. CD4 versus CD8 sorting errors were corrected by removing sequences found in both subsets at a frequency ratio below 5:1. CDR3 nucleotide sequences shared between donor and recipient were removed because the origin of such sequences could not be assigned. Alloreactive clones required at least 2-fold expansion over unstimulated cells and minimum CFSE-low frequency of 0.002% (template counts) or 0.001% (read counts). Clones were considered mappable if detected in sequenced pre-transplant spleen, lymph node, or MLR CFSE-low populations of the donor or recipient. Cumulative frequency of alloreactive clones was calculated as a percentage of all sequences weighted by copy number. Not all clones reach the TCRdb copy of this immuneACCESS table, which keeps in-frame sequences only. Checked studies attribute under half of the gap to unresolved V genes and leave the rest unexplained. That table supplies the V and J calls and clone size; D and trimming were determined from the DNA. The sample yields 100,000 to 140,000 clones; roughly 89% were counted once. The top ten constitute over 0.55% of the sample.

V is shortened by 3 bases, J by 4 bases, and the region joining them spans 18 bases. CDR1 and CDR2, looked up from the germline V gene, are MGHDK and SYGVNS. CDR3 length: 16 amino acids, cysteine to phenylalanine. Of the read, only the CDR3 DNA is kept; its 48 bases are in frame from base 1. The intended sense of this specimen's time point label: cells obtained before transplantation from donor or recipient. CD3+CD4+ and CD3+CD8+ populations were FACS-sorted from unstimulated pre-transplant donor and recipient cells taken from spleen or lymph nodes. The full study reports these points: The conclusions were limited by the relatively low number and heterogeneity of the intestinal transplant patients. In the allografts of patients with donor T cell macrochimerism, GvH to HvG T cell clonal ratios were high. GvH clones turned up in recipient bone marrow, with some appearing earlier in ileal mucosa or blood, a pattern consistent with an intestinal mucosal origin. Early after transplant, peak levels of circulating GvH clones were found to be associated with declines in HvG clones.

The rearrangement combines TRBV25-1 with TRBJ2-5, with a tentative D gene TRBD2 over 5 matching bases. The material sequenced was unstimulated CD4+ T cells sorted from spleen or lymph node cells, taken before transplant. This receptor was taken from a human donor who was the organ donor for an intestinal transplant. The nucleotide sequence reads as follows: TGTGCCAGCAGTGACGGGAAACATTCCGGACGAGAGACCCAGTACTTC. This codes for CASSDGKHSGRETQYF. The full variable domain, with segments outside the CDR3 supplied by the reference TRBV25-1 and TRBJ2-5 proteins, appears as EADIYQTPRYLVIGTGKKITLECSQTMGHDKMYWYQQDPGMELHLIHYSYGVNSTEKGDLSSESTVSRIRTEHFPLTLESARPSHTSQYLCASSDGKHSGRETQYFGPGTRLLVL.